The 31 T cell receptor beta chains below come from one sample, sequenced in a study of control samples from healthy donors and cancer patients. Sequencing was performed with immunoSEQ multiplex PCR; in TCRdb, only in-frame clones are kept and a portion is missing. The table records fewer than 300,000 clones, roughly 80% of them present only once. Sequences were obtained from PBMCs. The source of these receptors is a woman in her sixties or seventies with lung cancer.

The chain has TRBV4-2 and TRBJ2-2; possible D gene TRBD2, 7 bases. Trimming cost V 3 bases and J 6 bases, with 14 bases left between them. Germline V gene sequence: CDR1 LGHNA, CDR2 YNFKEQ. CDR3 length: 15 amino acids. The CDR3 reads CASSHKRGGAGELFF. The CDR3, as DNA: TGTGCCAGCAGCCATAAGAGGGGGGGCGCCGGGGAGCTGTTTTTT.

The chain employs TRBV3-1 (or the pseudogene TRBV3-2) and TRBJ1-5; D remains unclear. V was shortened by 0 bases and J by 1 base, with 4 bases between the two germline ends. Germline V gene sequence: CDR1 LGHDT, CDR2 YNNKEL (reference sequence). The CDR3 sequence is 14 residues long. CDR3 sequence: CASSQDTSNQPQHF. In DNA, the CDR3 is TGTGCCAGCAGCCAAGATACGAGCAATCAGCCCCAGCATTTT.

The chain recombines TRBV3-1 (or the pseudogene TRBV3-2) with TRBJ1-1, with D perhaps matching TRBD1 (5 bases). The CDR3 totals 14 residues. CDR1 LGHDT and CDR2 YNNKEL come from the germline V gene (reference sequence). Deletions cut 0 bases from V and 11 bases from J, with 16 bases between. CDR3 protein: CASSQDPRRRGAFF. In nucleotides, the CDR3 is TGTGCCAGCAGCCAAGATCCCAGGCGTCGGGGCGCTTTCTTT.

A note on this clone: Other nucleotide sequences in the sample specify the same CDR3. The chain has TRBV18 and TRBJ1-5; TRBD1 is a possible D gene (6 bases). CDR1 and CDR2 (germline): KGHSH, LQKENI. V was clipped by 3 bases and J by 6 bases, with 15 bases between them. There are 15 residues in the CDR3. CDR3 sequence (DNA): TGTGCCAGCTCACCCCCCCCGGGGGCCGGTCAGCCCCAGCATTTT. Protein product: CASSPPPGAGQPQHF.

The chain joins TRBV5-6 to TRBJ1-3; D not certain. The ends were cut back, 4 bases at V and 5 bases at J, with 16 bases in the middle. The CDR3 contains 15 residues. CDR1 and CDR2 (germline): SGHDT, YYEEEE. CDR3 coding DNA: TGTGCCAGCAGCCGGATCCGGGGAGGAAGAAACACCATATATTTT. This gives the protein CASSRIRGGRNTIYF. The complete variable domain, with remaining parts taken from reference TRBV5-6 and TRBJ1-3, reads DAGVTQSPTHLIKTRGQQVTLRCSPKSGHDTVSWYQQALGQGPQFIFQYYEEEERQRGNFPDRFSGHQFPNYSSELNVNALLLGDSALYLCASSRIRGGRNTIYFGEGSWLTVV.

The gene calls are TRBV11-1 and TRBJ2-7, with no clear D. Trimming took 3 bases from V and 4 from J, leaving 7 bases between them. This CDR3 has 12 amino acids. Germline CDR1 is SGHAT and CDR2 is FQDESV (reference sequence). The CDR3 sequence is CASSFYSYEQYF. CDR3 sequence (DNA): TGTGCCAGCAGCTTCTACTCGTACGAGCAGTACTTC.

The chain recombines TRBV5-6 with TRBJ1-1; the D is unclear. V was shortened by 1 base and J by 4 bases, with 5 bases between the two germline ends. Per germline, CDR1 SGHDT and CDR2 YYEEEE. The CDR3 loop spans 12 amino acids. CDR3 nucleotide sequence: TGTGCCAGCAGCTTGATGACCACTGAAGCTTTCTTT. It specifies CASSLMTTEAFF.

V usage is TRBV14 and J usage is TRBJ1-1; 8 positions match TRBD1. The CDR3 extends over 14 amino acids. The V and J ends lost 5 bases and 5 bases, in that order; junction bases with no gene match: 7. Germline V lookup: CDR1 SGHDN, CDR2 FVKESK. The CDR3 loop is CASSFGQGITEAFF. The CDR3 DNA is TGTGCCAGCAGCTTCGGACAGGGCATTACTGAAGCTTTCTTT. Full variable domain (rest looked up from reference TRBV14 and TRBJ1-1): EAGVTQFPSHSVIEKGQTVTLRCDPISGHDNLYWYRRVMGKEIKFLLHFVKESKQDESGMPNNRFLAERTGGTYSTLKVQPAELEDSGVYFCASSFGQGITEAFFGQGTRLTVV.

The gene calls are TRBV5-5 and TRBJ2-1; 10 bases line up with TRBD2. The CDR3 is 18 amino acids. The V gene's germline CDR1 is SGHKS and CDR2 YYEKEE (reference sequence). The junction had 11 bases not matched to a gene; V was cut back by 0 bases and J by 5 bases. The CDR3 DNA reads as TGTGCCAGCAGCTTGGCCGGGGTGGGTAGCGGGAGGAACAATGAGCAGTTCTTC. It yields the protein CASSLAGVGSGRNNEQFF.

This clone was observed once. The V call is TRBV5-1, the J call TRBJ2-1; 9 bases map to TRBD1. Per germline, CDR1 SGHRS and CDR2 YFSETQ. The CDR3 is 15 amino acids. V lost 4 bases, J lost 7 bases, and 9 bases stayed unmatched. CDR3 bases: TGCGCCAGCAGCCTGGGCGGGACAGGGAAGAATGAGCAGTTCTTC. Protein sequence: CASSLGGTGKNEQFF.

This chain connects TRBV2 to TRBJ2-5; TRBD1 or TRBD2 may be the D gene (6 bases each). V was clipped by 7 bases and J by 2 bases, with 14 bases between them. The germline gives CDR1 SNHLY, CDR2 FYNNEI. The CDR3 length is 14 residues. The CDR3 here is CASTLGGLQETQYF. The CDR3, as DNA: TGTGCCAGCACTCTCGGGGGCTTACAAGAGACCCAGTACTTC.

V and J are TRBV3-1 (or the pseudogene TRBV3-2) and TRBJ1-2; weak D call: TRBD1 (5 bases). V was trimmed by 4 bases and J by 4 bases, leaving 10 bases between them. Germline V gives CDR1 LGHDT, CDR2 YNNKEL (reference sequence). The CDR3 has 13 residues. DNA of the CDR3: TGTGCCAGCAGCCCCACGGGGGGCTATGGCTACACCTTC. Its translation: CASSPTGGYGYTF.

V usage is TRBV21-1 and J usage is TRBJ1-2. TRBV21-1 is flagged as a pseudogene. The CDR3 runs to 16 residues. The DNA of the CDR3 is TGTGCCAGCAGCAAACCGAAGGGGGGGAGTCGCTATGGCTACACCTTC. Amino acids: CASSKPKGGSRYGYTF.

This clone was detected a few times. The J gene is TRBJ1-3, the V gene TRBV2; D gene unclear. Germline CDR1 SNHLY, CDR2 FYNNEI. The CDR3 spans 14 residues. V lost 3 bases, J lost 2 bases, and 8 bases lay in between. The CDR3 sequence: CASSDPTAGNTIYF. CDR3 coding DNA: TGTGCCAGCAGTGATCCAACAGCTGGAAACACCATATATTTT.

The chain employs TRBV19 and TRBJ2-1, with 8 bases aligning to TRBD1. Germline loops: CDR1 LNHDA, CDR2 SQIVND (reference sequence). This CDR3 spans 14 amino acids. The V gene end was trimmed by 3 bases and the J gene end by 11 bases; junction bases not matched to a gene: 9. Written as DNA, the CDR3 is TGTGCCAGTAGTATCCCCGGGACAGGATTACAGCAGTTCTTC. This codes for CASSIPGTGLQQFF. Full variable domain (missing parts from reference TRBV19 and TRBJ2-1): DGGITQSPKYLFRKEGQNVTLSCEQNLNHDAMYWYRQDPGQGLRLIYYSQIVNDFQKGDIAEGYSVSREKKESFPLTVTSAQKNPTAFYLCASSIPGTGLQQFFGPGTRLTVL.

The chain couples TRBV2 to TRBJ2-7; 9 nucleotides match TRBD2. CDR3 length equals 14 residues. Trimming at V came to 7 bases and at J to 3 bases, leaving 7 bases not matched to a gene. Germline V gene lookup returns CDR1 SNHLY and CDR2 FYNNEI. CDR3 nucleotides: TGTGCCAGCACCGCGGGGGGGGTTCGCTACGAGCAGTACTTC. This translates into CASTAGGVRYEQYF. The full variable domain, completed using reference TRBV2 and TRBJ2-7, is EPEVTQTPSHQVTQMGQEVILRCVPISNHLYFYWYRQILGQKVEFLVSFYNNEISEKSEIFDDQFSVERPDGSNFTLKIRSTKLEDSAMYFCASTAGGVRYEQYFGPGTRLTVT.

This clone was seen more than once but under ten times. The chain recombines TRBV24-1 with TRBJ2-1; D remains ambiguous. Germline V gene sequence: CDR1 KGHDR, CDR2 SFDVKD. V was clipped by 1 base and J by 0 bases, with 12 bases between them. There are 17 residues in the CDR3. CDR3 loop: CATSDFNPPNSYNEQFF. Here the CDR3 DNA reads TGTGCCACCAGTGATTTCAACCCCCCCAACTCCTACAATGAGCAGTTCTTC.

The CDR3 sequence is CASSGWDGGPSTDTQYF. The CDR3 DNA reads TGTGCCAGCAGCGGATGGGATGGAGGACCTAGCACAGATACGCAGTATTTT. The chain couples TRBV5-4 to TRBJ2-3; the D gene is possibly TRBD2 (5 bases). Looked up from germline, CDR1 is SGHNT and CDR2 is YYREEE (reference sequence). The CDR3 spans 17 residues. Trimming left V 4 bases short and J 0 bases short, with 18 bases between. Full variable domain (outside the CDR3, taken from reference TRBV5-4 and TRBJ2-3): ETGVTQSPTHLIKTRGQQVTLRCSSQSGHNTVSWYQQALGQGPQFIFQYYREEENGRGNFPPRFSGLQFPNYSSELNVNALELDDSALYLCASSGWDGGPSTDTQYFGPGTRLTVL.

Here the CDR3 DNA reads TGTGCCAGCAGCTTTCCGGGAGGCTACGAGCAGTACTTC. Protein product: CASSFPGGYEQYF. This chain joins TRBV5-4 and TRBJ2-7; 7 nucleotides align to TRBD2. The length of the CDR3 is 13 residues. Germline V gene sequence: CDR1 SGHNT, CDR2 YYREEE (reference sequence). V lost 2 bases and J lost 3; bases outside the gene matches: 2.

Only a few counts were recorded for this clone. This chain connects TRBV10-3 to TRBJ2-7, with 7 bases identical to TRBD2. Germline CDR1 reads ENHRY; CDR2 reads SYGVKD. The J segment lost 2 bases and the V segment lost 7 bases, leaving 8 bases of the junction unmatched. This CDR3 comprises 14 residues. The CDR3 region is CAITPSGETYEQYF. In DNA form, the CDR3 reads TGTGCCATCACGCCGAGCGGGGAAACCTACGAGCAGTACTTC.

This clone turned up a few times. This chain joins TRBV11-1 and TRBJ2-7; 10 bases are shared with TRBD1. The CDR3 totals 14 residues. Germline CDR1 SGHAT, CDR2 FQDESV (reference sequence). The V gene end was trimmed by 5 bases and the J gene end by 6 bases; junction bases not matched to a gene: 7. The DNA of the CDR3 is TGTGCCAGCAGCCTACGGACAGGGGGGGGCGAGCAGTACTTC. This translates into CASSLRTGGGEQYF.

The chain combines TRBV5-1 with TRBJ1-2; 10 bases are shared with TRBD1. The trim removed 3 bases at V and 6 bases at J, leaving 5 bases unmatched. The germline V gene encodes CDR1 SGHRS and CDR2 YFSETQ. There are 14 residues in the CDR3. The CDR3 DNA follows: TGCGCCAGCAGCTCCTCCGGGACAGGGGATGGCTACACCTTC. Protein: CASSSSGTGDGYTF. Complete variable domain (other parts from reference TRBV5-1 and TRBJ1-2): KAGVTQTPRYLIKTRGQQVTLSCSPISGHRSVSWYQQTPGQGLQFLFEYFSETQRNKGNFPGRFSGRQFSNSRSEMNVSTLELGDSALYLCASSSSGTGDGYTFGSGTRLTVV.

The genes are TRBV3-1 (or the pseudogene TRBV3-2) and TRBJ2-6, with D perhaps given as TRBD1 or TRBD2 (5 bases each). This CDR3 comprises 20 residues. CDR1 is LGHDT, CDR2 YNNKEL, per germline (reference sequence). The V gene lost 4 bases and the J gene lost 2 bases, with 24 bases spanning the gap. The CDR3 loop reads CASSLYGTSKRPTGANVLTF. CDR3 coding DNA: TGTGCCAGCAGCCTCTATGGGACCTCCAAGAGGCCAACTGGGGCCAACGTCCTGACTTTC.

The chain has TRBV10-3 and TRBJ1-2; 8 positions agree with TRBD1. Germline-derived CDR1 and CDR2 are ENHRY and SYGVKD. This CDR3 contains 15 residues. The V gene end was trimmed by 4 bases and the J gene end by 5 bases; junction bases not matched to a gene: 9. This chain's CDR3 is CAISATGQGVYGYTF. The CDR3, as DNA: TGTGCCATCAGTGCTACAGGACAGGGAGTATATGGCTACACCTTC.

This chain connects TRBV7-2 to TRBJ2-5; D is possibly TRBD1 (6 bases). The germline gives CDR1 SGHTA, CDR2 FQGNSA. The CDR3 runs to 13 residues. V was pared by 1 base and J by 5 bases, with 8 bases between. CDR3 region: CASSLDRDETQYF. The CDR3 DNA follows: TGTGCCAGCAGCTTAGACAGGGACGAGACCCAGTACTTC.

To note about this clone: This specimen includes other DNA sequences encoding the same CDR3. The J gene is TRBJ1-4, the V gene TRBV9; D remains ambiguous. Germline V gene data show CDR1 as SGDLS and CDR2 as YYNGEE. V shed 2 bases and J shed 7 bases, with 12 bases lying between them. CDR3 length: 14 amino acids. CDR3 loop: CASSVGPEGEKLFF. DNA of the CDR3: TGTGCCAGCAGCGTTGGTCCGGAGGGTGAAAAACTGTTTTTT.

This chain joins TRBV7-8 and TRBJ2-1, with D possibly matching TRBD2 (6 bases). The CDR3 is 17 residues long. With 5 bases removed from V and 4 bases from J, the gap between germline ends came to 21 bases. Germline-derived CDR1 and CDR2 are SGHVS and FQNEAQ. The CDR3 is CASSPRLVRGRYNEQFF. The DNA for the CDR3 is TGTGCCAGCAGCCCCCGCCTGGTGCGGGGTCGATACAATGAGCAGTTCTTC.

Points on this clone: This CDR3 is also generated by other DNA sequences in the sample. The chain has TRBV20-1 and TRBJ2-3; D call uncertain. Between the trimmed V and J ends, which lost 3 bases and 0 bases, there was a span of 4 bases. CDR1 DFQATT and CDR2 SNEGSKA come from the germline V gene (reference sequence). The CDR3 contains 12 residues. As DNA, the CDR3 is TGCAGTGCTAGTAGAAGCACAGATACGCAGTATTTT. It translates to CSASRSTDTQYF.

CDR3: CASSYGVRNTEAFF. DNA for the CDR3: TGTGCCAGCAGTTACGGGGTGAGGAACACTGAAGCTTTCTTT. The chain employs TRBV6-2 or TRBV6-3 and TRBJ1-1, with D hard to call. The CDR3 is made up of 14 amino acids. Trimming shortened V by 2 bases and J by 1 base, and 8 bases separated the two germline ends. The germline V gene has CDR1 MNHEY and CDR2 SVGEGT.

The V and J genes are TRBV5-1 and TRBJ2-5, with a weak D call TRBD1 (6 bases). V lost 0 bases to trimming and J lost 4 bases, with 19 bases between them. The CDR3 runs 17 residues. Germline V gene data show CDR1 as SGHRS and CDR2 as YFSETQ. In DNA, the CDR3 is TGCGCCAGCAGCTTGGCAGGGCTTACAGGGACCGGAGAGACCCAGTACTTC. Its protein product is CASSLAGLTGTGETQYF.

The J gene is TRBJ1-2, the V gene TRBV4-1; no firm D call. With 1 base removed from V and 4 bases from J, the gap between germline ends came to 13 bases. There are 15 residues in the CDR3. From germline, CDR1 is MGHRA and CDR2 YSYEKL. CDR3: CASSQVNTAGYGYTF. CDR3 DNA sequence: TGCGCCAGCAGCCAAGTTAACACCGCGGGCTATGGCTACACCTTC.